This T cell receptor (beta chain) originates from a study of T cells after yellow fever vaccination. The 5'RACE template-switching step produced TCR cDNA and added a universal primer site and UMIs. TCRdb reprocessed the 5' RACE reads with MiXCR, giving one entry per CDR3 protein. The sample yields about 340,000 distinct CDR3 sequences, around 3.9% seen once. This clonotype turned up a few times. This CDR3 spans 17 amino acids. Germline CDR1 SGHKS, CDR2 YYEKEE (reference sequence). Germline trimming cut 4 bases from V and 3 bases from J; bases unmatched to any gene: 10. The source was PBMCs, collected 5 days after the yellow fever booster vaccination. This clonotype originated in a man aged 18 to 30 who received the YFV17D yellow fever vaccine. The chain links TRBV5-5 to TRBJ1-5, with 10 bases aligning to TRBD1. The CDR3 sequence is CASSPASGTGDNQPQHF. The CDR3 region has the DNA TGTGCCAGCAGCCCTGCCTCCGGGACAGGGGACAATCAGCCCCAGCATTTT. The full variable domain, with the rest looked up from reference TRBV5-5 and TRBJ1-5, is DAGVTQSPTHLIKTRGQQVTLRCSPISGHKSVSWYQQVLGQGPQFIFQYYEKEERGRGNFPDRFSARQFPNYSSELNVNALLLGDSALYLCASSPASGTGDNQPQHFGDGTRLSIL.